This entry lists 16 T cell receptor beta chains sequenced from one sample in a study of blood T cell repertoires in COVID-19. Data came from immunoSEQ multiplex PCR; TCRdb stores just in-frame clones and leaves some out. This sample has approximately 270,000 clones, with approximately 83% found just once. Input material: peripheral blood. The receptors stem from a woman aged 70-85 years with acute or convalescent COVID-19.

The rearrangement uses TRBV29-1 and TRBJ2-5; 11 positions agree with TRBD2. Germline-derived CDR1 and CDR2 are SQVTM and ANQGSEA. The CDR3 length is 15 residues. The V gene end was trimmed by 7 bases and the J gene end by 5 bases; junction bases not matched to a gene: 12. The CDR3 nucleotides read TGCAGCGGCACCCATAGCGGGGGGGCCGGTGAGACCCAGTACTTC. This gives the protein CSGTHSGGAGETQYF.

CDR3 sequence reads: CSVANDGQGYGYTF. The CDR3 bases are TGCAGCGTTGCAAACGACGGACAGGGTTATGGCTACACCTTC. This rearrangement joins TRBV29-1 to TRBJ1-2; TRBD1 aligns across 8 bases. The CDR3 contains 14 residues. Germline assignment: CDR1 SQVTM and CDR2 ANQGSEA. V trimming: 4 bases; J trimming: 5 bases; junction bases outside the gene matches: 9.

The chain is built from TRBV19 and TRBJ2-5, with TRBD2 identical over 13 bases. This CDR3 contains 16 residues. CDR1 and CDR2 (germline): LNHDA, SQIVND (reference sequence). V dropped 9 bases and J dropped 5; count of bases not matched to a gene: 12. The CDR3 loop is CASRSGTSGVGETQYF. The CDR3, as DNA: TGTGCCAGCCGGTCCGGGACTAGCGGGGTGGGGGAGACCCAGTACTTC.

J is TRBJ2-2 and V is TRBV9, with 7 bases matching TRBD1. Germline V lookup: CDR1 SGDLS, CDR2 YYNGEE. The CDR3 extends over 15 amino acids. Trimming cost V 6 bases and J 2 bases; bases outside gene matches: 7. CDR3 nucleotide sequence: TGTGCCAGCACCCTGACAGGGAGCAACACCGGGGAGCTGTTTTTT. Encoded protein: CASTLTGSNTGELFF.

This clone came up a few times. V gene TRBV3-1 (or the pseudogene TRBV3-2) combines with J gene TRBJ1-1; D not certain. Germline CDR1 reads LGHDT; CDR2 reads YNNKEL (reference sequence). This CDR3 has 12 residues. Trimming removed 0 bases from V and 11 bases from J, with 10 bases in between. CDR3 sequence reads: CASSQERREAFF. The CDR3 DNA sequence: TGTGCCAGCAGCCAAGAGAGAAGGGAGGCTTTCTTT.

The V and J genes are TRBV11-3 and TRBJ2-1; perhaps TRBD1 as D (5 bases). The length of the CDR3 is 14 residues. Per the germline V gene, CDR1 is SGHNT and CDR2 is YENEEA. V lost 3 bases, J lost 8 bases, and 14 bases lay in between. The CDR3 sequence is CASSLGQGRDEQFF. CDR3 bases: TGTGCCAGCAGCTTGGGGCAGGGTAGGGATGAGCAGTTCTTC. Filled out from reference TRBV11-3 and TRBJ2-1, the complete variable domain reads EAGVVQSPRYKIIEKKQPVAFWCNPISGHNTLYWYLQNLGQGPELLIRYENEEAVDDSQLPKDRFSAERLKGVDSTLKIQPAELGDSAVYLCASSLGQGRDEQFFGPGTRLTVL.

This clone was seen just once. This rearrangement joins TRBV28 to TRBJ2-3, with 7 bases lining up with TRBD1. CDR1 and CDR2 from the germline V gene are MDHEN and SYDVKM. CDR3 length equals 14 residues. V shed 5 bases, J shed 4 bases, and the junction held 6 bases outside the gene matches. The CDR3 loop is CASSRAGGADTQYF. The CDR3 coding sequence is TGTGCCAGCAGTAGGGCAGGGGGAGCAGATACGCAGTATTTT.

This chain links TRBV20-1 with TRBJ1-2, with 7 bases fitting TRBD1. J gave up 7 bases and V 3 bases, and 11 bases lay outside the gene matches. The CDR3 has 14 residues. Per the germline V gene, CDR1 is DFQATT and CDR2 is SNEGSKA (reference sequence). CDR3 sequence: CSASQGGGDGGYTF. The CDR3 DNA reads TGCAGTGCTAGTCAAGGGGGCGGTGATGGTGGCTACACCTTC.

The CDR3 region is CASSHQYDRVLSEQYF. The CDR3 region has the DNA TGTGCCAGCTCACACCAGTACGACAGGGTCCTCTCCGAGCAGTACTTC. J is TRBJ2-7 and V is TRBV18, with TRBD1 matching over 7 bases. This CDR3 has 16 amino acids. J gave up 6 bases and V 4 bases, and 15 bases lay outside the gene matches. Per germline, CDR1 KGHSH and CDR2 LQKENI.

This clone was recorded once. The chain is built from TRBV3-1 (or the pseudogene TRBV3-2) and TRBJ2-7, with unresolved D. Trimming removed 6 bases from V and 3 bases from J, with 9 bases in between. The CDR3 spans 12 residues. Germline V gives CDR1 LGHDT, CDR2 YNNKEL (reference sequence). DNA for the CDR3: TGTGCCAGCAGTTTGAAGAGCTACGAGCAGTACTTC. As protein: CASSLKSYEQYF.

The genes are TRBV2 and TRBJ1-1; D might be TRBD1 (5 bases). The germline CDR1 and CDR2 sequences are SNHLY and FYNNEI. This CDR3 spans 17 amino acids. The V gene lost 0 bases and the J gene lost 1 base, with 15 bases spanning the gap. CDR3 protein: CASSEASLAGWNTEAFF. The CDR3 DNA is TGTGCCAGCAGTGAAGCGTCGTTGGCAGGGTGGAACACTGAAGCTTTCTTT.

The chain recombines TRBV5-1 with TRBJ2-6, with 10 nucleotides matching TRBD1. The CDR3 covers 18 residues. From germline, CDR1 is SGHRS and CDR2 YFSETQ. V shed 3 bases, J shed 0 bases, and the junction held 6 bases outside the gene matches. This chain's CDR3 is CASSYLGQGVSGANVLTF. The CDR3 DNA follows: TGCGCCAGCAGCTACCTCGGACAGGGGGTCTCTGGGGCCAACGTCCTGACTTTC.

This rearrangement joins TRBV6-1 to TRBJ2-5; 7 nucleotides agree with TRBD2. Trimming took 2 bases from V and 6 from J; bases not matched to a gene: 9. The CDR3 is 15 residues long. Germline CDR1 is MNHNS and CDR2 is SASEGT. CDR3 DNA: TGTGCCAGCAGTGAACAGCGGGGTTCGGATAAGACCCAGTACTTC. Its translation is CASSEQRGSDKTQYF.

The V call is TRBV18, the J call TRBJ2-3; TRBD2 might be the D (6 bases). This CDR3 comprises 15 residues. Germline-derived CDR1 and CDR2 are KGHSH and LQKENI. Deletions cut 6 bases from V and 7 bases from J, with 20 bases between. CDR3 residues: CASSPDPIGGNTQYF. As DNA, the CDR3 is TGTGCCAGCTCTCCCGACCCAATCGGGGGAAATACGCAGTATTTT.

The rearrangement joins TRBV9 to TRBJ1-2; D unclear. Germline loops: CDR1 SGDLS, CDR2 YYNGEE. Trimming pared 4 bases from V and 8 bases from J, leaving 6 bases between. This CDR3 region has 10 residues. The CDR3 DNA reads as TGTGCCAGCAGCCTCGGGGGCTACACCTTC. It codes for CASSLGGYTF.

The genes are TRBV6-5 and TRBJ2-7; the match to TRBD1 covers 10 bases. Trimming removed 5 bases from V and 1 base from J; junction bases left unmatched: 5. The CDR3 length is 15 residues. Per germline, CDR1 MNHEY and CDR2 SVGAGI. The CDR3 is CASSKSGQGSYEQYF. CDR3 DNA sequence: TGTGCCAGCAGTAAGTCGGGACAGGGGTCCTACGAGCAGTACTTC.